Below are 12 T cell receptor beta chains sequenced from a single sample in a study of T cells after yellow fever vaccination (dated by TCRdb to about 2019). To prepare the library, 5' RACE was applied. The instrument given in TCRdb is Illumina NovaSeq 6000. TCRdb itself trimmed the public reads at Q25 with fastp, ran MiXCR and retained productive beta chains. When rows share a CDR3 protein, they turn into one entry using the most common DNA and genes. Recorded for this sample are a few hundred thousand distinct CDR3 sequences; roughly 3.5% of them occurred a single time. The top ten constitute about a quarter of the sample. This specimen's treatment or condition label, interpreted: live attenuated yellow fever vaccine strain. The sample here was PBMCs, taken on the day of the yellow fever booster vaccination. The source of these receptors is a man between 18 and 35 years old who received the YFV17D yellow fever vaccine.

This chain links TRBV3-1 with TRBJ2-1, with D perhaps assigned TRBD1 or TRBD2 (5 bases each). The CDR3 consists of 17 residues. Germline CDR1 and CDR2: LGHDT and YNNKEL (reference sequence). The V end was cut by 0 bases, the J end by 0 bases, with 12 bases between. The CDR3 DNA follows: TGTGCCAGCAGCCAAGATCGGGGCGGACTCTCCTACAATGAGCAGTTCTTC. It codes for CASSQDRGGLSYNEQFF.

DNA of the CDR3: TGTGCCAGTAGTATAGACGGGGGAAACACCGGGGAGCTGTTTTTT. Protein sequence: CASSIDGGNTGELFF. The rearrangement links TRBV19 to TRBJ2-2, with D possibly matching TRBD2 (6 bases). The CDR3 contains 15 residues. The V and J ends lost 0 bases and 2 bases respectively, with 7 bases between them. Germline CDR1 LNHDA, CDR2 SQIVND (reference sequence).

This chain uses TRBV6-1 with TRBJ2-1, with D uncertain. Germline lookup yields CDR1 MNHNS and CDR2 SASEGT. This CDR3 comprises 12 residues. The ends were cut back, 2 bases at V and 6 bases at J, with 5 bases in the middle. The CDR3 DNA reads as TGTGCCAGCAGTGAAACCTTCAATGAGCAGTTCTTC. Encoded protein: CASSETFNEQFF.

This clonotype showed up just a few times. J is TRBJ1-2 and V is TRBV20-1; TRBD1 is a possible D gene (6 bases). The CDR3 is 10 residues long. Per germline, CDR1 DFQATT and CDR2 SNEGSKA (reference sequence). V gave up 7 bases and J gave up 5 bases, with 8 bases separating them. This CDR3 is CSGGAYGYTF. CDR3 bases: TGCAGTGGGGGGGCGTATGGCTACACCTTC.

This clonotype was detected many times. This chain uses TRBV28 with TRBJ2-7; D not resolved. The CDR3 contains 15 residues. Germline V lookup: CDR1 MDHEN, CDR2 SYDVKM. Trimming removed 6 bases at V and 2 bases at J, with 17 bases between. CDR3 amino acids: CASSTVRALPYEQYV. DNA of the CDR3: TGTGCCAGCAGCACCGTAAGGGCCCTTCCCTACGAGCAGTACGTC.

This clonotype was counted between two and nine times. The rearrangement links TRBV25-1 to TRBJ2-1; 16 bases match TRBD2. J was trimmed by 4 bases and V by 3 bases; bases with no gene match: 6. CDR1 and CDR2 (germline): MGHDK, SYGVNS. The CDR3 has 18 amino acids. The CDR3 DNA is TGTGCCAGCAGTGAGCCGGGACTAGCGGGGGGGCTTTACAATGAGCAGTTCTTC. This gives the protein CASSEPGLAGGLYNEQFF.

This clonotype was detected many times. J is TRBJ2-7 and V is TRBV3-1; D possibly uses TRBD1 or TRBD2 (5 bases each). The germline V and J ends were trimmed by 4 bases and 6 bases, with 16 bases remaining between them. This CDR3 is 14 amino acids long. Germline V gene data show CDR1 as LGHDT and CDR2 as YNNKEL (reference sequence). CDR3 coding DNA: TGTGCCAGCAGCCCCACCCCCCACGGGGCCGAGCAGTACGTC. It specifies CASSPTPHGAEQYV.

This clonotype was seen at least ten times. Its ends do not fully match the called genes, so a read error is possible. The chain employs TRBV2 and TRBJ2-5, with D perhaps TRBD1 (5 bases). Germline V CDR1 and CDR2: SNHLY, FYNNEI. The CDR3 has 14 residues. Here the CDR3 DNA reads TGTGCCAGCAGTGAGGGGCAGAACCAAGATACCCAGTACTTC. This encodes CASSEGQNQDTQYF.

This clonotype occurred a few times. The chain is built from TRBV6-2 or TRBV6-3 and TRBJ2-5, with D possibly matching TRBD2 (6 bases). CDR3 size: 18 residues. Germline CDR1 and CDR2: MNHEY and SVGEGT. Trimming removed 2 bases from V and 5 bases from J, with 24 bases in between. The DNA of the CDR3 is TGTGCCAGCAGTTACCCGATCGAGCGACTTGGCGGGGTGGAGACCCAGTACTTC. As protein: CASSYPIERLGGVETQYF.

There are a few counts of this clonotype. The rearrangement links TRBV12-3 or TRBV12-4 to TRBJ2-5, with D uncertain. There are 15 residues in the CDR3. V was clipped by 1 base and J by 0 bases, with 9 bases between them. The CDR3 sequence is CASSLGPMDQETQYF. The CDR3 DNA follows: TGTGCCAGCAGTTTAGGACCGATGGACCAAGAGACCCAGTACTTC.

In this sample, this clonotype turned up many times. The chain is built from TRBV6-2 or TRBV6-3 and TRBJ2-2, with a weak D call TRBD2 (5 bases). With 6 bases removed from V and 2 bases from J, the gap between germline ends came to 7 bases. The CDR3 runs to 13 residues. Germline V gives CDR1 MNHEY, CDR2 SVGEGT. The CDR3 DNA sequence: TGTGCCAGCAGGCGGGTAAACACCGGGGAGCTGTTTTTT. Encoded protein: CASRRVNTGELFF.

Ten or more counts support this clonotype. The V and J genes are TRBV7-2 and TRBJ2-1, with D tentatively TRBD1 (5 bases). The germline V gene encodes CDR1 SGHTA and CDR2 FQGNSA. V was shortened by 3 bases and J by 6 bases, with 15 bases between the two germline ends. The CDR3 runs 15 residues. The chain's CDR3 is CASSFNIQVLNEQFF. CDR3 nucleotides: TGTGCCAGCAGCTTTAACATACAGGTCCTCAATGAGCAGTTCTTC.